This T cell receptor (beta chain) was captured in a study of identical twins. Template switching added a universal primer site; cDNA carried unique molecular identifiers. TCRdb re-called the 5' RACE reads through MiXCR, storing one row per CDR3 protein. The table lists under 900,000 distinct CDR3 sequences, 9% to 15% of them singletons. CDR1 and CDR2 (germline): LGHDT, YNNKEL (reference sequence). V shed 4 bases and J shed 5 bases, with 8 bases lying between them. CDR3 length: 12 amino acids. This clonotype was detected only a few times. The same data also contributed to another study, on yellow fever vaccine responses in identical twins.

This receptor was identified in a woman younger than 30 in good health. Input material: PBMCs. The V call is TRBV3-1, the J call TRBJ2-5, with TRBD1 as a possible D gene (6 bases). CDR3 residues: CASSRDIETQYF. The CDR3 nucleotides are TGTGCCAGCAGCCGGGACATCGAGACCCAGTACTTC.